A selection of T cell receptor beta chains follows, all from one sample in a study of T cells after yellow fever vaccination. A single record per CDR3 protein comes from TCRdb applying MiXCR to the 5' RACE reads. The sample carries approximately 580,000 distinct CDR3 sequences, about 15% recorded once. Sequencing was performed on PBMCs, taken 5 days after the first yellow fever vaccination. Every receptor here comes from a man aged 18 to 30 who received the YFV17D yellow fever vaccine. CDR3s include the opening cysteine and the closing phenylalanine or tryptophan. The D gene is left open where the match is weak. Clone size is stated in some rows and not others, as once, few, many or a class when expanded.

j_call: TRBJ2-7
v_call: TRBV12-3/TRBV12-4
clone_size: many
d_call: -
cdr3_nt: TGTGCCAGCAGTTTGAACGGTCAGGCTTACGAGCAGTACTTC
cdr3_aa: CASSLNGQAYEQYF

j_call: TRBJ2-2
v_call: TRBV4-1
clone_size: -
d_call: -
cdr3_nt: TGCGCCAGCAGCCAACCAGGAGGGGACACCGGGGAGCTGTTTTTT
cdr3_aa: CASSQPGGDTGELFF

j_call: TRBJ2-5
v_call: TRBV18
clone_size: -
d_call: -
cdr3_nt: TGTGCCAGCTCACCAGCGGGCGGAGACCACACCCAAGAGACCCAGTACTTC
cdr3_aa: CASSPAGGDHTQETQYF

j_call: TRBJ2-1
v_call: TRBV7-9
clone_size: -
d_call: -
cdr3_nt: TGTGCCAGCAGCCCAGCGGGCAAACCAAACAATGAGCAGTTCTTC
cdr3_aa: CASSPAGKPNNEQFF

j_call: TRBJ2-2
v_call: TRBV19
clone_size: -
d_call: TRBD2
cdr3_nt: TGTGCCACCGGACTAGCTGGCACCGGGGAGCTGTTTTTT
cdr3_aa: CATGLAGTGELFF

j_call: TRBJ2-3
v_call: TRBV9
clone_size: -
d_call: -
cdr3_nt: TGTGCCAGCAGCGTAGGACTCCCAGATACGCAGTATTTT
cdr3_aa: CASSVGLPDTQYF

j_call: TRBJ2-1
v_call: TRBV12-3/TRBV12-4
clone_size: many
d_call: TRBD2
cdr3_nt: TGTGCCAGCAGCCACACCCCCGGGGGGAATGAGCAGTTCTTC
cdr3_aa: CASSHTPGGNEQFF

j_call: TRBJ2-1
v_call: TRBV20-1
clone_size: few
d_call: -
cdr3_nt: TGCAGTGCCCACGCCAATGAGCAGTTCTTC
cdr3_aa: CSAHANEQFF

j_call: TRBJ2-3
v_call: TRBV10-1
clone_size: few
d_call: TRBD1
cdr3_nt: TGCGCCAGCAATCCAAGTCAGGGGGCCACAGATACGCAGTATTTT
cdr3_aa: CASNPSQGATDTQYF

j_call: TRBJ2-1
v_call: TRBV7-9
clone_size: few
d_call: -
cdr3_nt: TGTGCCAGCAGCTTAAGAGCGGGTGCGGGGAATGAGCAGTTCTTC
cdr3_aa: CASSLRAGAGNEQFF

j_call: TRBJ1-1
v_call: TRBV14
clone_size: -
d_call: TRBD1
cdr3_nt: TGTGCCAGCAGCCACCGGGACAGGCCGACTGAAGCTTTCTTT
cdr3_aa: CASSHRDRPTEAFF

j_call: TRBJ2-2
v_call: TRBV7-2
clone_size: -
d_call: TRBD2
cdr3_nt: TGTGTCAGCAGCTTACGCGGGGGGGTTGCCGGGGAGCTGTTTTTT
cdr3_aa: CVSSLRGGVAGELFF

j_call: TRBJ1-1
v_call: TRBV12-3/TRBV12-4
clone_size: many
d_call: -
cdr3_nt: TGTGCCAGCAGTTTAAGCACTGAAGCTTTCTTT
cdr3_aa: CASSLSTEAFF

j_call: TRBJ1-1
v_call: TRBV20-1
clone_size: few
d_call: TRBD1
cdr3_nt: TGCAGTGCTAGGGGGACAGGGGGCACTGAAGCTTTCTTT
cdr3_aa: CSARGTGGTEAFF

j_call: TRBJ1-1
v_call: TRBV2
clone_size: -
d_call: -
cdr3_nt: TGTGCCAGCACCCTGGGCGACAGTGGGAACACTGAAGCTTTCTTT
cdr3_aa: CASTLGDSGNTEAFF

j_call: TRBJ2-7
v_call: TRBV7-2
clone_size: few
d_call: -
cdr3_nt: TGTGCCAGCAGCTCATATAGCGCGGGACTCTCCTCCTACGAGCAGTACTTC
cdr3_aa: CASSSYSAGLSSYEQYF

j_call: TRBJ2-2
v_call: TRBV6-2/TRBV6-3
clone_size: few
d_call: TRBD1
cdr3_nt: TGTGCCAGCAGCCGACAGGGCTTTGCGAACACCGGGGAGCTGTTTTTT
cdr3_aa: CASSRQGFANTGELFF

j_call: TRBJ2-1
v_call: TRBV12-5
clone_size: -
d_call: -
cdr3_nt: TGTGCTAGTGGTTTGGTATTGGGGGTGTTAAGCTCCTACAATGAGCAGTTCTTC
cdr3_aa: CASGLVLGVLSSYNEQFF

j_call: TRBJ2-7
v_call: TRBV7-8
clone_size: -
d_call: -
cdr3_nt: TGTGCCAGCAGCTTAGTCGCCCTTCCCTACGAGCAGTACTTC
cdr3_aa: CASSLVALPYEQYF

j_call: TRBJ2-2
v_call: TRBV9
clone_size: few
d_call: TRBD2
cdr3_nt: TGTGCCAGCAGCGTAGGTCTCGGGACTACGGGCACCGGGGAGCTGTTTTTT
cdr3_aa: CASSVGLGTTGTGELFF

j_call: TRBJ2-3
v_call: TRBV7-8
clone_size: few
d_call: TRBD1
cdr3_nt: TGTGCCAGCAGCTTAGACAGGGGGAGCACAGATACGCAGTATTTT
cdr3_aa: CASSLDRGSTDTQYF

j_call: TRBJ2-5
v_call: TRBV5-1
clone_size: many
d_call: -
cdr3_nt: TGTGCCAGCAGCTTAACTCAAGAGACCCAGTACTTC
cdr3_aa: CASSLTQETQYF

j_call: TRBJ2-4
v_call: TRBV3-1
clone_size: few
d_call: TRBD2
cdr3_nt: TGTGCCAGCAGCCAAGAATCTAGCGGTGAAGGCATTCAGTACTTC
cdr3_aa: CASSQESSGEGIQYF

j_call: TRBJ2-3
v_call: TRBV5-1
clone_size: many
d_call: TRBD1
cdr3_nt: TGTGCCAGCAGTTTAGGACAGGGGGGCACAGATACGCAGTATTTT
cdr3_aa: CASSLGQGGTDTQYF

j_call: TRBJ2-7
v_call: TRBV9
clone_size: few
d_call: TRBD2
cdr3_nt: TGTGCCAGCAGCGTCGACGGGACTAGTGGATACGAGCAGTACTTC
cdr3_aa: CASSVDGTSGYEQYF

j_call: TRBJ2-1
v_call: TRBV14
clone_size: -
d_call: -
cdr3_nt: TGTGCCAGCAGCCATCGACAGGGAGGCCCTTACAATGAGCAGTTCTTC
cdr3_aa: CASSHRQGGPYNEQFF

j_call: TRBJ1-2
v_call: TRBV4-3
clone_size: few
d_call: -
cdr3_nt: TGCGCCAGCAGCCTTGAGACAGGCTCCTATGGCTACACCTTC
cdr3_aa: CASSLETGSYGYTF

j_call: TRBJ2-5
v_call: TRBV7-2
clone_size: -
d_call: -
cdr3_nt: TGTGCCAGCAGCTTAGGGGGGGCCATAGAGACCCAGTACTTC
cdr3_aa: CASSLGGAIETQYF

j_call: TRBJ2-4
v_call: TRBV6-1
clone_size: few
d_call: -
cdr3_nt: TGTGCCAGCAGAGACCTAGCCAAAAACATTCAGTACTTC
cdr3_aa: CASRDLAKNIQYF

j_call: TRBJ2-7
v_call: TRBV7-9
clone_size: -
d_call: -
cdr3_nt: TGTGCCAGCAGCTTAGTACAGGAGCAGTACTTC
cdr3_aa: CASSLVQEQYF

j_call: TRBJ2-5
v_call: TRBV3-1
clone_size: few
d_call: -
cdr3_nt: TGTGCCAGCAGCCAAAGGGTGGACCGGCGGGGAGGAGAGACCCAGTACTTC
cdr3_aa: CASSQRVDRRGGETQYF

j_call: TRBJ2-3
v_call: TRBV29-1
clone_size: few
d_call: TRBD2
cdr3_nt: TGCAGCTGTGAGCGGGGGGGCACAGATACGCAGTATTTT
cdr3_aa: CSCERGGTDTQYF

j_call: TRBJ1-2
v_call: TRBV6-1
clone_size: -
d_call: TRBD1
cdr3_nt: TGTGCCAGCAGTGAAGAAGAGGGACAGGCCTATGGCTACACCTTC
cdr3_aa: CASSEEEGQAYGYTF

j_call: TRBJ2-2
v_call: TRBV7-6
clone_size: few
d_call: TRBD2
cdr3_nt: TGTGCCAGCAGCTCGGGACTAGCGGTGAACACCGGGGAGCTGTTTTTT
cdr3_aa: CASSSGLAVNTGELFF

j_call: TRBJ1-4
v_call: TRBV3-1
clone_size: -
d_call: TRBD1
cdr3_nt: TGTGCCAGCGTTGGACAGGGAGGAGAAAAACTGTTTTTT
cdr3_aa: CASVGQGGEKLFF

j_call: TRBJ1-6
v_call: TRBV30
clone_size: few
d_call: -
cdr3_nt: TGTGCCTGGGACAACTCCTATAATTCACCCCTCCACTTT
cdr3_aa: CAWDNSYNSPLHF

j_call: TRBJ1-2
v_call: TRBV20-1
clone_size: few
d_call: -
cdr3_nt: TGCAGTGCTAGATTTGTTCAGGGGTACTATGGCTACACCTTC
cdr3_aa: CSARFVQGYYGYTF

j_call: TRBJ2-1
v_call: TRBV7-9
clone_size: few
d_call: TRBD2
cdr3_nt: TGTGCCAGCAGCTTGGGACTAGCGGGCCTTCATGAGCAGTTCTTC
cdr3_aa: CASSLGLAGLHEQFF

j_call: TRBJ2-3
v_call: TRBV6-1
clone_size: -
d_call: TRBD2
cdr3_nt: TGTGCCAGCAGCCACGGGACTAGCGGGGCCCCGGATACGCAGTATTTT
cdr3_aa: CASSHGTSGAPDTQYF

j_call: TRBJ2-2
v_call: TRBV5-1
clone_size: few
d_call: -
cdr3_nt: TGCGCCAGCAGCTTTTTGGGCAGACTAATAGCCTCGAGGACCGGGGAGCTGTTTTTT
cdr3_aa: CASSFLGRLIASRTGELFF

j_call: TRBJ2-5
v_call: TRBV29-1
clone_size: few
d_call: -
cdr3_nt: TGCAGCGGGGGGGCTCAAGAGACCCAGTACTTC
cdr3_aa: CSGGAQETQYF

j_call: TRBJ2-6
v_call: TRBV28
clone_size: -
d_call: -
cdr3_nt: TGTGCCAGCAGTCCCTCTGGGTCTGGGGCCAACGTCCTGACTTTC
cdr3_aa: CASSPSGSGANVLTF

j_call: TRBJ2-1
v_call: TRBV7-3
clone_size: -
d_call: TRBD1
cdr3_nt: TGTGCCAGCAGCCGCAGACAGGGTGGAGTGAATGAGCAGTTCTTC
cdr3_aa: CASSRRQGGVNEQFF

j_call: TRBJ2-7
v_call: TRBV5-5
clone_size: -
d_call: -
cdr3_nt: TGTGCCAGCAGCCAGGGGCCTTGGGATACTTTC
cdr3_aa: CASSQGPWDTF

j_call: TRBJ1-2
v_call: TRBV6-5
clone_size: -
d_call: -
cdr3_nt: TGTGCCAGCAGTTACGGTGCCTTTGGCGGCTATGGCTACACCTTC
cdr3_aa: CASSYGAFGGYGYTF

j_call: TRBJ2-1
v_call: TRBV6-5
clone_size: few
d_call: -
cdr3_nt: TGTGCCAGCAGTTACGGCAGGGTGAATGAGCAGTTCTTC
cdr3_aa: CASSYGRVNEQFF

j_call: TRBJ2-5
v_call: TRBV15
clone_size: -
d_call: -
cdr3_nt: TGTGCCACCAGCGGACATCAGGCTAGCATCCGGGAGACCCAGTACTTC
cdr3_aa: CATSGHQASIRETQYF

j_call: TRBJ1-5
v_call: TRBV10-3
clone_size: -
d_call: TRBD1
cdr3_nt: TGTGCCATCAGTGAGTCGCAGGGGGCAAGTCAGCCCCAGCATTTT
cdr3_aa: CAISESQGASQPQHF

j_call: TRBJ2-1
v_call: TRBV7-2
clone_size: -
d_call: TRBD2
cdr3_nt: TGTGCCAGCAGGCGGGGGGGCACGGATGAGCAGTTCTTC
cdr3_aa: CASRRGGTDEQFF

j_call: TRBJ2-1
v_call: TRBV6-1
clone_size: few
d_call: TRBD1
cdr3_nt: TGTGCCAGCACCTCCGGGACAGTACCCAATGAGCAGTTCTTC
cdr3_aa: CASTSGTVPNEQFF